A single sample is the source of the 22 T cell receptor beta chains below, sequenced in a study of T cell responses to AZD1222 COVID-19 vaccine. The repertoire was sequenced with immunoSEQ multiplex PCR; TCRdb's copy has only in-frame clones and lacks some. Here the sample spans some 170,000 clones, more than 80% being singletons. The sample consisted of peripheral blood, taken 28 days after the second dose of the MenACWY control vaccine. The receptors originated from an adult who received the MenACWY meningococcal vaccine as a control.

This sequence joins TRBV20-1 and TRBJ1-2; TRBD1 might be the D (5 bases). The CDR3 covers 11 residues. The germline V and J ends were trimmed by 3 bases and 14 bases, with 16 bases remaining between them. Germline V gives CDR1 DFQATT, CDR2 SNEGSKA (reference sequence). The CDR3 DNA reads as TGCAGTGCTAGTCCACGGGACCGGCCGACCTTC. Encoded protein: CSASPRDRPTF.

The chain has TRBV24-1 and TRBJ1-2, with a possible D match to TRBD1 (6 bases). CDR3 length equals 14 residues. The germline V gene has CDR1 KGHDR and CDR2 SFDVKD. Trimming removed 4 bases at V and 4 bases at J, with 12 bases between. The CDR3 coding sequence is TGTGCCACCAGTGAACCCGGACAGTTCTATGGCTACACCTTC. This translates into CATSEPGQFYGYTF.

This clone was observed a single time. The chain combines TRBV10-3 with TRBJ1-5; D is unclear. In germline, CDR1 is ENHRY, CDR2 SYGVKD. Trimming took 0 bases from V and 0 from J, leaving 9 bases between them. This CDR3 spans 16 amino acids. The CDR3 is CAISESNRSSNQPQHF. The CDR3, as DNA: TGTGCCATCAGTGAGTCGAACCGAAGTAGCAATCAGCCCCAGCATTTT.

The rearrangement uses TRBV5-1 and TRBJ2-3; no clear D gene. Trimming pared 3 bases from V and 0 bases from J, leaving 17 bases between. Looked up from germline, CDR1 is SGHRS and CDR2 is YFSETQ. The CDR3 has 17 amino acids. In DNA form, the CDR3 reads TGCGCCAGCAGCTACCTATCACAGCCTCTTAGCACAGATACGCAGTATTTT. It specifies CASSYLSQPLSTDTQYF.

The V and J genes are TRBV7-2 and TRBJ1-6; TRBD1 is a possible D gene (5 bases). With 4 bases removed from V and 6 bases from J, the gap between germline ends came to 16 bases. Germline V gene sequence: CDR1 SGHTA, CDR2 FQGNSA. The CDR3 runs to 16 residues. The CDR3: CASSSHRDWGNSPLHF. The CDR3 nucleotides are TGTGCCAGCAGCTCTCACCGGGACTGGGGTAATTCACCCCTCCACTTT.

The chain links TRBV18 to TRBJ1-3; D not certain. Germline V gene lookup returns CDR1 KGHSH and CDR2 LQKENI. The CDR3 is 20 amino acids. V was clipped by 4 bases and J by 0 bases, with 25 bases between them. CDR3 residues: CASSLNVQSLQDFSGNTIYF. Written as DNA, the CDR3 is TGTGCCAGCTCACTAAACGTCCAGAGCCTCCAAGATTTCTCTGGAAACACCATATATTTT.

CDR3 bases: TGTGCCATCGCCCTCCAATTCGATTCACCCCTCCACTTT. Residues: CAIALQFDSPLHF. The rearrangement uses TRBV10-3 and TRBJ1-6, with D uncertain. The CDR3 is 13 amino acids. CDR1 ENHRY and CDR2 SYGVKD come from the germline V gene. V lost 8 bases, J lost 8 bases, and 13 bases lay in between.

The DNA of the CDR3 is TGTGCCTGGAGTGGACGAGGGACAGGAGGGTATGGCTACACCTTC. It is translated as CAWSGRGTGGYGYTF. The chain links TRBV30 to TRBJ1-2; 8 bases agree with TRBD1. Losses at the gene ends were 1 base for V and 5 bases for J; bases not matched to a gene: 9. The CDR3 spans 15 residues. Per the germline V gene, CDR1 is GTSNPN and CDR2 is SVGIG (reference sequence).

This clone was seen only a few times. The rearrangement uses TRBV20-1 and TRBJ1-5; weak D call: TRBD1 (5 bases). Germline V gene sequence: CDR1 DFQATT, CDR2 SNEGSKA (reference sequence). The V end lost 3 bases, the J end lost 7 bases, and 10 bases lay between the germline ends. The CDR3 loop spans 12 amino acids. The chain's CDR3 is CSASGGRQPQHF. In DNA form, the CDR3 reads TGCAGTGCTAGTGGGGGTAGACAGCCCCAGCATTTT.

The rearrangement links TRBV6-5 to TRBJ1-6; TRBD1 aligns across 8 bases. The CDR3 has 15 amino acids. Unmatched junction bases numbered 9, after V lost 7 bases and J lost 7 bases. From germline, CDR1 is MNHEY and CDR2 SVGAGI. The CDR3 here is CASNPRDRKNSPLHF. As DNA, the CDR3 is TGTGCCAGCAATCCTCGGGACAGGAAGAATTCACCCCTCCACTTT.

Points on this clone: This CDR3 is also generated by other DNA sequences in the sample. The chain has TRBV18 and TRBJ1-2, with 7 bases fitting TRBD1. Germline V gene data show CDR1 as KGHSH and CDR2 as LQKENI. CDR3 length equals 14 residues. J gave up 4 bases and V 3 bases, and 5 bases lay outside the gene matches. CDR3 sequence (DNA): TGTGCCAGCTCACCTGGGACAGACTCCTATGGCTACACCTTC. This sequence encodes CASSPGTDSYGYTF.

This chain joins TRBV12-3 or TRBV12-4 and TRBJ1-1; 7 nucleotides agree with TRBD1. J was trimmed by 5 bases and V by 4 bases; bases with no gene match: 4. This CDR3 has 13 residues. As DNA, the CDR3 is TGTGCCAGCAGTTCAGGGGGTGGAACTGAAGCTTTCTTT. Its translation: CASSSGGGTEAFF.

The chain joins TRBV6-5 to TRBJ2-2; TRBD1 agrees at 10 bases. The CDR3 is 14 residues long. The trim removed 2 bases at V and 6 bases at J, leaving 0 bases unmatched. Germline V gene data show CDR1 as MNHEY and CDR2 as SVGAGI. The CDR3 region is CASSYGQGAGELFF. CDR3 in DNA: TGTGCCAGCAGTTACGGACAGGGGGCCGGGGAGCTGTTTTTT.

This chain joins TRBV3-1 (or the pseudogene TRBV3-2) and TRBJ1-2; D is undetermined. This CDR3 comprises 14 residues. Germline loops: CDR1 LGHDT, CDR2 YNNKEL (reference sequence). V was shortened by 0 bases and J by 8 bases, with 13 bases between the two germline ends. The CDR3 reads CASSQEISPGGYTF. The CDR3 DNA sequence: TGTGCCAGCAGCCAAGAAATAAGTCCGGGAGGCTACACCTTC.

V gene TRBV7-9 combines with J gene TRBJ1-5, with TRBD1 matching over 7 bases. CDR1 and CDR2 (germline): SEHNR, FQNEAQ (reference sequence). V lost 5 bases, J lost 4 bases, and 2 bases stayed unmatched. This CDR3 region has 13 residues. Here the CDR3 reads CASSPGGNQPQHF. CDR3 nucleotides: TGTGCCAGCAGCCCAGGGGGAAATCAGCCCCAGCATTTT.

This rearrangement joins TRBV5-1 to TRBJ2-2; 8 bases align to TRBD2. Germline lookup yields CDR1 SGHRS and CDR2 YFSETQ. The CDR3 has 14 amino acids. Trimming at V came to 2 bases and at J to 8 bases, leaving 5 bases not matched to a gene. DNA of the CDR3: TGCGCCAGCAGCTTCGGGACTAGGGTGGGGGAGCTGTTTTTT. Translation gives CASSFGTRVGELFF.

V and J are TRBV5-6 and TRBJ2-7; D gene uncertain. The CDR3 totals 15 residues. Trimming removed 2 bases at V and 6 bases at J, with 18 bases between. Looked up from germline, CDR1 is SGHDT and CDR2 is YYEEEE. CDR3 in amino acids: CASSFGGLDPAEQYF. The CDR3 DNA reads TGTGCCAGCAGCTTTGGCGGTCTGGATCCTGCCGAGCAGTACTTC.

The V and J genes are TRBV28 and TRBJ1-6; D may be TRBD1 (5 bases). V was cut by 2 bases and J by 7 bases, with 9 bases left in between. Germline CDR1 reads MDHEN; CDR2 reads SYDVKM. The CDR3 has 14 residues. The CDR3 protein is CASSLGTPNSPLHF. The CDR3 coding sequence is TGTGCCAGCAGTTTAGGGACGCCCAATTCACCCCTCCACTTT.

This clone came up a few times. The J gene is TRBJ1-6, the V gene TRBV11-2; 7 nucleotides match TRBD1. J lost 4 bases, V lost 5 bases, and 8 bases had no gene match. The CDR3 spans 16 residues. Germline loops: CDR1 SGHAT, CDR2 FQNNGV. The CDR3 loop reads CASSPLGGAYNSPLHF. The CDR3 DNA sequence: TGTGCCAGCAGCCCCCTAGGGGGCGCTTATAATTCACCCCTCCACTTT.

The chain has TRBV11-2 and TRBJ2-7; the D is unclear. V was shortened by 5 bases and J by 4 bases, with 9 bases between the two germline ends. Germline V CDR1 and CDR2: SGHAT, FQNNGV. This CDR3 region has 12 residues. CDR3 protein: CASSPSNYEQYF. CDR3 coding DNA: TGTGCCAGCAGCCCGTCTAATTACGAGCAGTACTTC.

The J gene is TRBJ1-5, the V gene TRBV28, with 7 bases matching TRBD1. This CDR3 spans 17 amino acids. Germline CDR1 is MDHEN and CDR2 is SYDVKM. With 6 bases clipped from V and 2 bases from J, the junction kept 13 bases outside the gene matches. CDR3 in amino acids: CASSTSTGRYGNQPQHF. The CDR3 region has the DNA TGTGCCAGCAGCACCTCGACAGGGAGGTACGGCAATCAGCCCCAGCATTTT.

The chain carries TRBV28 and TRBJ1-2; 9 bases align to TRBD1. Trimming removed 8 bases from V and 6 bases from J; junction bases left unmatched: 10. Germline CDR1 is MDHEN and CDR2 is SYDVKM. The CDR3 totals 14 residues. The CDR3 DNA reads TGTGCCAGCCTACCTCGGGACAGGGTCAATGGCTACACCTTC. Its protein product is CASLPRDRVNGYTF.